The rows below give T cell receptor beta chains drawn from one sample of a study of regulatory T cells in long-lasting Graves disease. TCRdb fed the multiplex PCR reads into MiXCR, producing one record per CDR3 protein. Of roughly 350,000 distinct CDR3 sequences listed, approximately 15% are singletons. These sequences were also reported in another study, on T cells in Graves' hyperthyroidism and ophthalmopathy.

The material sequenced was peripheral blood mononuclear cells (PBMCs), taken at new diagnosis, from a patient treated with antithyroid drugs. The receptors originated from a man between 35 and 55 years old with Graves disease. Each CDR3 is given with its conserved first and last residue. The D gene is left open where the match is weak. Where a row states a size, it is once, few, many or the class of an expanded clone; other rows omit it.

j_call v_call d_call clone_size cdr3_nt cdr3_aa
TRBJ2-1 TRBV3-1 TRBD2 many TGTGCCAGCAGCAAGGGTGTTAGCGGGGTGACCTACAATGAGCAGTTCTTC CASSKGVSGVTYNEQFF
TRBJ1-1 TRBV10-3 - many TGTGCCATCAGTGAGGGGCACACTGAAGCTTTCTTT CAISEGHTEAFF
TRBJ1-1 TRBV11-1 - many TGTGCCAGCAGCTTAGGGGTGTTGAACACTGAAGCTTTCTTT CASSLGVLNTEAFF
TRBJ1-5 TRBV20-1 TRBD1 many TGCAGTGCCCGACTGCAGGGGGCGTATGGCAATCAGCCCCAGCATTTT CSARLQGAYGNQPQHF
TRBJ2-1 TRBV30 - many TGTGCCTGGAGTAGGGGCAGGATGAAGTACAATGAGCAGTTCTTC CAWSRGRMKYNEQFF
TRBJ1-4 TRBV7-2 TRBD1 - TGTGCCAGCAGCTTAGCACAGGGGGTTAGTGAGAAACTGTTTTTT CASSLAQGVSEKLFF
TRBJ2-7 TRBV28 - - TGTGCCAGCAGTGTACCGGGACAAAATCCCTACGAGCAGTACTTC CASSVPGQNPYEQYF
TRBJ2-7 TRBV6-1 - - TGTGCCAGCAGGAGTCAGTGGCGGGGCCACGAGCAGTACTTC CASRSQWRGHEQYF
TRBJ1-1 TRBV19 TRBD1 few TGTGCCAGTAGCGAACCTTGGACAGGTGAAGCTTTCTTT CASSEPWTGEAFF
TRBJ2-1 TRBV20-1 TRBD1 many TGCAGTGCTAGTACCGGGACAGGATACAATGAGCAGTTCTTC CSASTGTGYNEQFF
TRBJ2-2 TRBV7-8 TRBD2 many TGTGCCAGCAGCCCTCGAGCGGGGGATACCGGGGAGCTGTTTTTT CASSPRAGDTGELFF
TRBJ2-7 TRBV4-1 TRBD1 - TGCGCCAGCAGCCAATCCGACAGGGAGAGGGACGAGCAGTACTTC CASSQSDRERDEQYF
TRBJ2-1 TRBV6-2/TRBV6-3 TRBD2 many TGTGCCAGCAGTCAGTTAGCGGGGTCCGTCAATGAGCAGTTCTTC CASSQLAGSVNEQFF
TRBJ2-7 TRBV9 TRBD2 few TGTGCCAGCAGCGTAGGTAGCGGGGGTTACGAGCAGTACTTC CASSVGSGGYEQYF
TRBJ1-6 TRBV5-5 TRBD1 few TGTGCCAGCAGCGGAAAGACAGGGTTGAGTTCACCCCTCCACTTT CASSGKTGLSSPLHF
TRBJ1-1 TRBV5-1 TRBD1 - TGCGCCAGCAGCTTGGAGGGGACAGGGTACACTGAAGCTTTCTTT CASSLEGTGYTEAFF
TRBJ2-5 TRBV20-1 TRBD2 few TGCAGTGCTAGGCTAGCGGGGGGGCGGGGTCGAGAGACCCAGTACTTC CSARLAGGRGRETQYF